This T cell receptor (beta chain) was captured by sequencing in a study of blood T cells in healthy people across ages. Germline CDR1 MNHEY, CDR2 SMNVEV (reference sequence). The CDR3 spans 13 residues. V was pared by 4 bases and J by 1 base, with 7 bases between. The use of a sample-barcoded 5' primer and a J-beta primer mix characterized a second PCR of roughly 6 to 11 cycles. Carrying 12 random nucleotides, a template-switch adaptor labeled each individual cDNA molecule. In TCRdb, the 5' RACE reads were re-called with MiXCR into one record per CDR3 protein. The table has approximately 700,000 distinct CDR3 sequences, roughly 30% seen once; the top ten hold roughly 15%.

This TCR was sampled from a woman aged 80 or over in good health. The sequencing input was blood. The chain links TRBV27 to TRBJ1-1; no clear D gene. The CDR3 DNA reads as TGTGCCAGCAGTTACCGAGAGAACACTGAAGCTTTCTTT. Translating gives CASSYRENTEAFF.